This T cell receptor (beta chain) was captured in a study of blood T cells in healthy people across ages. Study results and limitations: Per million T cells, TCR beta diversity dropped roughly linearly as age increased. Estimates of total diversity, which came from one million sequenced T cells, were considered to be underestimates.

About this clonotype: The antigen is not known.

CDR3 length: 17 residues. Deletions cut 4 bases from V and 2 bases from J, with 20 bases between. Per germline, CDR1 SEHNR and CDR2 FQNEAQ (reference sequence). A sample-barcoded 5' primer and a J-beta primer mix were used in a second PCR of about 6 to 11 cycles. TCRdb passed the 5' RACE reads through MiXCR, listing each CDR3 protein once. In the table there are 800,000 to 950,000 distinct CDR3 sequences, just under 30% of which are singletons. These data also featured in a second study, about T cells of mothers and their children. This second report adds: cDNA was synthesized from all extracted RNA at about 1.4 ug per reaction.

The V and J genes are TRBV7-9 and TRBJ1-1, with a weak D call TRBD1 (5 bases). The source material was blood. This receptor was taken from a woman aged 40 to 50 in good health. The CDR3 here is CASSSRRVAGKNTEAFF. CDR3 DNA sequence: TGTGCCAGCAGCTCGAGACGGGTGGCAGGGAAAAACACTGAAGCTTTCTTT.